These T cell receptor beta chains were read from a single sample in a study of OX40 agonist ivuxolimab in advanced cancers. The data were produced by immunoSEQ multiplex PCR, yet TCRdb's version contains in-frame clones alone and is incomplete. The sample has some 97,000 clones, almost 90% seen once; the top ten hold roughly 0.16%. This specimen consisted of CD4+ or CD8+ T cells sorted from blood, obtained in a trial of the OX40 agonist ivuxolimab. The receptors were gathered from an adult with an advanced solid tumor such as melanoma, head and neck, liver or kidney cancer. The CDR3 runs from the conserved cysteine through the conserved F or W. The D gene is left open where the match is weak. Rows may omit the clone size; those that give it use once, few, many or a size class.

j_gene: TRBJ2-7; d_gene: NA; v_gene: TRBV25-1; abundance: NA; CDR3nt: TGTGCCAGCAGTGAAGGTCGGGGGGCGAGCTCCTACGAGCAGTACTTC; CDR3aa: CASSEGRGASSYEQYF
j_gene: TRBJ2-7; d_gene: TRBD2; v_gene: TRBV6-1; abundance: NA; CDR3nt: TGTGCCAGCAGTGGGGGAGGGGATTTCCACGAGCAGTACTTC; CDR3aa: CASSGGGDFHEQYF
j_gene: TRBJ1-2; d_gene: NA; v_gene: TRBV19; abundance: NA; CDR3nt: TGTGCCAGTAGTATAGTCCGCGACACAGGCTACACCTTC; CDR3aa: CASSIVRDTGYTF
j_gene: TRBJ2-3; d_gene: NA; v_gene: TRBV6-5; abundance: once; CDR3nt: TGTGCCAGCAGTTCCCGCGGGGGCACAGATACGCAGTATTTT; CDR3aa: CASSSRGGTDTQYF
j_gene: TRBJ2-3; d_gene: TRBD2; v_gene: TRBV19; abundance: NA; CDR3nt: TGTGCCAGTAGCCGGCGGGAGTTAAGCACAGATACGCAGTATTTT; CDR3aa: CASSRRELSTDTQYF
j_gene: TRBJ1-1; d_gene: NA; v_gene: TRBV5-1; abundance: NA; CDR3nt: TGCGCCAGCAGCCCCGAAGGGAGGAACACTGAAGCTTTCTTT; CDR3aa: CASSPEGRNTEAFF
j_gene: TRBJ1-1; d_gene: NA; v_gene: TRBV10-3; abundance: NA; CDR3nt: TGTGCCATCAGAGACACCCTGGGGACTGAAGCTTTCTTT; CDR3aa: CAIRDTLGTEAFF
j_gene: TRBJ1-1; d_gene: NA; v_gene: TRBV6-6; abundance: NA; CDR3nt: TGTGCCAGCAGTTACTCGATTGGAATGAACACTGAAGCTTTCTTT; CDR3aa: CASSYSIGMNTEAFF
j_gene: TRBJ2-5; d_gene: TRBD1; v_gene: TRBV28; abundance: NA; CDR3nt: TGTGCCAGCAGTCCGGGACAGTTCGGAGAGACCCAGTACTTC; CDR3aa: CASSPGQFGETQYF
j_gene: TRBJ1-5; d_gene: TRBD1; v_gene: TRBV6-1; abundance: NA; CDR3nt: TGTGCCAGCAAATTGACAGGGGACAATCAGCCCCAGCATTTT; CDR3aa: CASKLTGDNQPQHF
j_gene: TRBJ2-2; d_gene: NA; v_gene: TRBV6-6; abundance: NA; CDR3nt: TGTGCCAGCAATCAGGGTCGGACCGGGGAGCTGTTTTTT; CDR3aa: CASNQGRTGELFF
j_gene: TRBJ2-7; d_gene: TRBD1; v_gene: TRBV2; abundance: few; CDR3nt: TGTGCCAGCAGTGTGGACAGGGGGCCCTACGAGCAGTACTTC; CDR3aa: CASSVDRGPYEQYF
j_gene: TRBJ1-1; d_gene: NA; v_gene: TRBV14; abundance: NA; CDR3nt: TGTGCCAGCAGCCAAGTAGCAGGGATCTTGAACACTGAAGCTTTCTTT; CDR3aa: CASSQVAGILNTEAFF
j_gene: TRBJ2-5; d_gene: TRBD1; v_gene: TRBV5-1; abundance: NA; CDR3nt: TGCGCCAGCAGTTTGGACAGGGCGGACCAAGAGACCCAGTACTTC; CDR3aa: CASSLDRADQETQYF
j_gene: TRBJ1-1; d_gene: NA; v_gene: TRBV29-1; abundance: NA; CDR3nt: TGCAGCGTTGACCAGGGATGGAACACTGAAGCTTTCTTT; CDR3aa: CSVDQGWNTEAFF
j_gene: TRBJ2-1; d_gene: TRBD2; v_gene: TRBV7-6; abundance: NA; CDR3nt: TGTGCCAGCAGTTCGGGGGGGTCTTACAATGAGCAGTTCTTC; CDR3aa: CASSSGGSYNEQFF
j_gene: TRBJ2-3; d_gene: TRBD1; v_gene: TRBV19; abundance: NA; CDR3nt: TGTGCCAGTAGTATCCTGGGACAGGGCACAGATACGCAGTATTTT; CDR3aa: CASSILGQGTDTQYF
j_gene: TRBJ2-5; d_gene: NA; v_gene: TRBV4-1; abundance: NA; CDR3nt: TGCGCCAGCAGCCAACTACAGGGTAGCGAGGCCCAGTACTTC; CDR3aa: CASSQLQGSEAQYF
j_gene: TRBJ2-4; d_gene: NA; v_gene: TRBV2; abundance: NA; CDR3nt: TGTGCCAGCAGCCCAACCAGCGGCGGCAAAAACATTCAGTACTTC; CDR3aa: CASSPTSGGKNIQYF
j_gene: TRBJ2-7; d_gene: TRBD1; v_gene: TRBV5-1; abundance: NA; CDR3nt: TGCGCCAGCAGCCGCCCAGGGGGCTACGAGCAGTACTTC; CDR3aa: CASSRPGGYEQYF
j_gene: TRBJ2-1; d_gene: NA; v_gene: TRBV12-5; abundance: NA; CDR3nt: TGTGCTAGTGGTCCGGAAACCAGCAATGAGCAGTTCTTC; CDR3aa: CASGPETSNEQFF
j_gene: TRBJ1-1; d_gene: NA; v_gene: TRBV23-1; abundance: NA; CDR3nt: TGCGCCAGCAGTCAATCTCGGGGGTACACTGAAGCTTTCTTT; CDR3aa: CASSQSRGYTEAFF
j_gene: TRBJ2-7; d_gene: NA; v_gene: TRBV7-2; abundance: few; CDR3nt: TGTGCCAGCAGCTTAGCTTCACACGACGAGCAGTACTTC; CDR3aa: CASSLASHDEQYF
j_gene: TRBJ2-1; d_gene: TRBD2; v_gene: TRBV7-8; abundance: NA; CDR3nt: TGTGCCAGCAGCTTATCACTAGCGGGAGTCAATGAGCAGTTCTTC; CDR3aa: CASSLSLAGVNEQFF
j_gene: TRBJ1-5; d_gene: TRBD1; v_gene: TRBV6-5; abundance: NA; CDR3nt: TGTGCCAGCAGTAAGAGACAGGGTGTCGGTCAGCCCCAGCATTTT; CDR3aa: CASSKRQGVGQPQHF
j_gene: TRBJ2-2; d_gene: NA; v_gene: TRBV19; abundance: NA; CDR3nt: TGTGCCAGTAGTATTACCGGGGGCGGAGGGGAGCTGTTTTTT; CDR3aa: CASSITGGGGELFF
j_gene: TRBJ2-1; d_gene: TRBD2; v_gene: TRBV4-1; abundance: NA; CDR3nt: TGCGCCAGCAGCCAGGCCAGCGGGAGAGGAAATGAGCAGTTCTTC; CDR3aa: CASSQASGRGNEQFF
j_gene: TRBJ2-2; d_gene: NA; v_gene: TRBV19; abundance: NA; CDR3nt: TGTGCCAGTAGTATAGGTCAGACTAGGGCCGGGGAGCTGTTTTTT; CDR3aa: CASSIGQTRAGELFF
j_gene: TRBJ2-1; d_gene: TRBD1; v_gene: TRBV5-1; abundance: NA; CDR3nt: TGCGCCAGCAGCTTGGAGGGGGCCCGATACAATGAGCAGTTCTTC; CDR3aa: CASSLEGARYNEQFF
j_gene: TRBJ2-1; d_gene: TRBD1; v_gene: TRBV5-4; abundance: NA; CDR3nt: TGTGCCAGCAGCCCCGGGACAGGGTCATACAATGAGCAGTTCTTC; CDR3aa: CASSPGTGSYNEQFF
j_gene: TRBJ2-3; d_gene: NA; v_gene: TRBV6-4; abundance: NA; CDR3nt: TGTGCCAGCAGCGGGACTCCTGGGGGGACAGATACGCAGTATTTT; CDR3aa: CASSGTPGGTDTQYF
j_gene: TRBJ1-5; d_gene: NA; v_gene: TRBV30; abundance: NA; CDR3nt: TGTGCGAGGGGATTTGGCCGAGGCAATCAGCCCCAGCATTTT; CDR3aa: CARGFGRGNQPQHF
j_gene: TRBJ1-2; d_gene: NA; v_gene: TRBV28; abundance: NA; CDR3nt: TGTGCCAGCAGTCTTTATCAGGGAGGCTATGGCTACACCTTC; CDR3aa: CASSLYQGGYGYTF
j_gene: TRBJ1-4; d_gene: NA; v_gene: TRBV5-1; abundance: NA; CDR3nt: TGCGCCAGCAGCTTGCCCCTGGGACACTCGTCTACTGAAAAACTGTTTTTT; CDR3aa: CASSLPLGHSSTEKLFF
j_gene: TRBJ2-2; d_gene: TRBD2; v_gene: TRBV7-2; abundance: once; CDR3nt: TGTGCCAGCAGCTCCATGAAAGCTGGAGCGGGAGGGCCTACCGGGGAGCTGTTTTTT; CDR3aa: CASSSMKAGAGGPTGELFF
j_gene: TRBJ1-5; d_gene: NA; v_gene: TRBV7-8; abundance: NA; CDR3nt: TGTGCCAGCAGCTTATCTGCAGAGAATCAGCCCCAGCATTTT; CDR3aa: CASSLSAENQPQHF
j_gene: TRBJ2-7; d_gene: NA; v_gene: TRBV5-1; abundance: NA; CDR3nt: TGCGCCAGCAGCTTGGGAGGTAGGGGGGACGAGCAGTACTTC; CDR3aa: CASSLGGRGDEQYF
j_gene: TRBJ1-3; d_gene: NA; v_gene: TRBV6-1; abundance: NA; CDR3nt: TGTGCCAGCAGAGCCGGACACTACTCTGGAAACACCATATATTTT; CDR3aa: CASRAGHYSGNTIYF
j_gene: TRBJ2-2; d_gene: TRBD2; v_gene: TRBV7-3; abundance: few; CDR3nt: TGTGCCAGCAGCTTAGGACTAGCGACCGGGGAGCTGTTTTTT; CDR3aa: CASSLGLATGELFF
j_gene: TRBJ1-5; d_gene: NA; v_gene: TRBV19; abundance: NA; CDR3nt: TGTGCCAGTAGTATAGGCGCCGTACAAATCAATCAGCCCCAGCATTTT; CDR3aa: CASSIGAVQINQPQHF
j_gene: TRBJ2-3; d_gene: NA; v_gene: TRBV5-1; abundance: NA; CDR3nt: TGCGCCAGCAGCTCAGGACGATACACAGATACGCAGTATTTT; CDR3aa: CASSSGRYTDTQYF
j_gene: TRBJ2-3; d_gene: TRBD2; v_gene: TRBV30; abundance: NA; CDR3nt: TGTGCCTGGAGTGTTGGGACTACAACTTATACGCAGTATTTT; CDR3aa: CAWSVGTTTYTQYF
j_gene: TRBJ2-1; d_gene: TRBD2; v_gene: TRBV6-1; abundance: NA; CDR3nt: TGTGCCAGCAGTGAAGCACGGCTAGCGGGAGTAGCGACCAAGGGAAATGAGCAGTTCTTC; CDR3aa: CASSEARLAGVATKGNEQFF
j_gene: TRBJ2-3; d_gene: TRBD2; v_gene: TRBV6-5; abundance: NA; CDR3nt: TGTGCCAGCAGTTACCCTAGCGGGCGGGGAACAGATACGCAGTATTTT; CDR3aa: CASSYPSGRGTDTQYF
j_gene: TRBJ2-4; d_gene: NA; v_gene: TRBV28; abundance: NA; CDR3nt: TGTGCCAGCAGTTCCGGGCGTGGAGTCATTCAGTACTTC; CDR3aa: CASSSGRGVIQYF
j_gene: TRBJ2-1; d_gene: NA; v_gene: TRBV5-1; abundance: NA; CDR3nt: TGCGCCAGCAGACAGGCTAGAGCATACAATGAGCAGTTCTTC; CDR3aa: CASRQARAYNEQFF
j_gene: TRBJ1-4; d_gene: NA; v_gene: TRBV30; abundance: NA; CDR3nt: TGTGCCTGGACCTCCTGGCAGGTTAATGAAAAACTGTTTTTT; CDR3aa: CAWTSWQVNEKLFF
j_gene: TRBJ2-7; d_gene: NA; v_gene: TRBV29-1; abundance: NA; CDR3nt: TGCAGCGTTGGAACTCCTTATGGGGCCCACTACGAGCAGTACTTC; CDR3aa: CSVGTPYGAHYEQYF
j_gene: TRBJ2-7; d_gene: NA; v_gene: TRBV27; abundance: NA; CDR3nt: TGTGCCAGCAGATCCGGCGGACAGAGGGTTTCCTACGAGCAGTACTTC; CDR3aa: CASRSGGQRVSYEQYF